The 32 T cell receptor beta chains below all came from one sample that was sequenced in a study of blood T cells in healthy people across ages. Then a second PCR, running roughly 7 to 11 cycles, was carried out with a sample-barcoded 5' primer and a J-beta primer mix. TCRdb reanalysed the 5' RACE reads using MiXCR and keeps one entry per CDR3 protein. The repertoire holds roughly 500,000 distinct CDR3 sequences, with under 30% as singletons. These same records also appear under a second study, on T cells of mothers and their children.

Sequenced material: blood. Source of these receptors: a boy under 18 in good health.

This clonotype appeared a few times. This sequence joins TRBV10-3 and TRBJ1-4; the D gene is possibly TRBD1 (6 bases). The germline V gene has CDR1 ENHRY and CDR2 SYGVKD. The CDR3 consists of 17 residues. V was shortened by 0 bases and J by 6 bases, with 17 bases between the two germline ends. The CDR3 nucleotides are TGTGCCATCAGTGAGTCTAGATACAGGGCGGCAGATGAAAAACTGTTTTTT. Amino acid sequence: CAISESRYRAADEKLFF.

In DNA form, the CDR3 reads TGCGCCAGCAGCCAAGGCCCCCGGCAGGGTGGGACCGGGGAGCTGTTTTTT. Translated, it gives CASSQGPRQGGTGELFF. This chain joins TRBV4-3 and TRBJ2-2; a possible D gene is TRBD1 (5 bases). Germline V gene data show CDR1 as LGHNA and CDR2 as YSLEER. V was clipped by 1 base and J by 5 bases, with 17 bases between them. The CDR3 contains 17 residues.

The chain couples TRBV28 to TRBJ2-7, with a possible D match to TRBD2 (6 bases). This CDR3 contains 14 residues. Germline CDR1 MDHEN, CDR2 SYDVKM. Trimming shortened V by 7 bases and J by 5 bases, and 18 bases separated the two germline ends. CDR3: CASTVGERRDEQYF. CDR3 nucleotides: TGTGCCAGCACAGTCGGGGAGCGGAGGGACGAGCAGTACTTC. The variable domain in full, completed from reference TRBV28 and TRBJ2-7, reads DVKVTQSSRYLVKRTGEKVFLECVQDMDHENMFWYRQDPGLGLRLIYFSYDVKMKEKGDIPEGYSVSREKKERFSLILESASTNQTSMYLCASTVGERRDEQYFGPGTRLTVT.

The chain recombines TRBV11-3 with TRBJ2-1, with 7 nucleotides matching TRBD2. This CDR3 has 14 residues. V lost 5 bases, J lost 8 bases, and 9 bases stayed unmatched. The germline gives CDR1 SGHNT, CDR2 YENEEA. CDR3: CASSPREAPDEQFF. In nucleotides, the CDR3 is TGTGCCAGCAGCCCCCGGGAGGCCCCCGATGAGCAGTTCTTC. Looking up the rest from reference TRBV11-3 and TRBJ2-1 gives the full variable domain: EAGVVQSPRYKIIEKKQPVAFWCNPISGHNTLYWYLQNLGQGPELLIRYENEEAVDDSQLPKDRFSAERLKGVDSTLKIQPAELGDSAVYLCASSPREAPDEQFFGPGTRLTVL.

This clonotype was counted a few times. The gene calls are TRBV7-9 and TRBJ2-4, with a tentative D call TRBD1 (5 bases). The V and J ends lost 0 bases and 6 bases respectively, with 15 bases between them. The CDR3 has 16 amino acids. Germline assignment: CDR1 SEHNR and CDR2 FQNEAQ (reference sequence). The CDR3 sequence: CASSLAALVGANIQYF. The CDR3 DNA reads TGTGCCAGCAGCTTAGCGGCCCTAGTTGGGGCAAACATTCAGTACTTC.

The gene calls are TRBV20-1 and TRBJ2-1; no clear D gene. The CDR3 totals 13 residues. Trimming cost V 0 bases and J 2 bases, with 5 bases left between them. Germline assignment: CDR1 DFQATT and CDR2 SNEGSKA (reference sequence). CDR3 bases: TGCAGTGCTAGAGATACGGCCTACAATGAGCAGTTCTTC. It is translated as CSARDTAYNEQFF.

The chain couples TRBV11-2 to TRBJ2-3, with TRBD2 identical over 9 bases. CDR1 is SGHAT and CDR2 is FQNNGV in the germline V gene. The V gene end was trimmed by 1 base and the J gene end by 2 bases; junction bases not matched to a gene: 10. The CDR3 contains 18 residues. CDR3 DNA: TGTGCCAGCAGCTTAGGTTTGGCTAGCGGGATACTCACAGATACGCAGTATTTT. Encoded protein: CASSLGLASGILTDTQYF.

This clonotype has a handful of counts. V and J are TRBV5-1 and TRBJ2-4; TRBD1 matches at 7 bases. The CDR3 length is 14 residues. V lost 5 bases, J lost 4 bases, and 6 bases stayed unmatched. CDR1 and CDR2 (germline): SGHRS, YFSETQ. The CDR3 loop reads CASRNPGGKNIQYF. CDR3 bases: TGCGCCAGCAGGAATCCAGGGGGAAAAAACATTCAGTACTTC.

J is TRBJ1-6 and V is TRBV20-1, with 7 bases matching TRBD1. Germline CDR1 is DFQATT and CDR2 is SNEGSKA (reference sequence). V dropped 6 bases and J dropped 9; count of bases not matched to a gene: 8. The CDR3 consists of 13 residues. The CDR3 nucleotides are TGCAGTGCCCCTACAGGGGTAGGTTCACCCCTCCACTTT. Translated, it gives CSAPTGVGSPLHF.

The chain couples TRBV2 to TRBJ2-1; the match to TRBD1 covers 10 bases. V trimming: 6 bases; J trimming: 7 bases; junction bases outside the gene matches: 6. CDR3 length equals 14 residues. The germline V gene encodes CDR1 SNHLY and CDR2 FYNNEI. The CDR3 loop reads CASSRQGAKNEQFF. The DNA for the CDR3 is TGTGCCAGCAGCCGACAGGGGGCGAAAAATGAGCAGTTCTTC.

This clonotype showed up just once. This chain joins TRBV29-1 and TRBJ2-7; 8 bases match TRBD1. Unmatched junction bases numbered 15, after V lost 7 bases and J lost 7 bases. The CDR3 spans 14 residues. CDR1 is SQVTM, CDR2 ANQGSEA, per germline. DNA for the CDR3: TGCAGCGGACCCTGGACAGGGATGATGGAGGAGCAGTACTTC. Residues: CSGPWTGMMEEQYF.

The chain is built from TRBV4-1 and TRBJ2-7; the match to TRBD2 covers 7 bases. Germline V lookup: CDR1 MGHRA, CDR2 YSYEKL. The CDR3 contains 16 residues. V trimming: 1 base; J trimming: 2 bases; junction bases outside the gene matches: 8. CDR3 DNA sequence: TGCGCCAGCAGCCAAGTCAAAGGACTAGTTGCCTACGAGCAGTACTTC. Translating gives CASSQVKGLVAYEQYF.

This clonotype was detected ten times or more. The chain uses TRBV20-1 and TRBJ1-6; perhaps TRBD1 as D (5 bases). Deletions cut 0 bases from V and 5 bases from J, with 14 bases between. The CDR3 is 16 amino acids. CDR1 and CDR2 (germline): DFQATT, SNEGSKA (reference sequence). The CDR3 region has the DNA TGCAGTGCTAGAGATATGGAGCAGGGCGATAATTCACCCCTCCACTTT. This sequence encodes CSARDMEQGDNSPLHF.

J is TRBJ2-1 and V is TRBV27, with D perhaps TRBD2 (5 bases). V was trimmed by 5 bases and J by 6 bases, leaving 8 bases between them. The germline V gene has CDR1 MNHEY and CDR2 SMNVEV (reference sequence). The CDR3 runs to 12 residues. The CDR3 DNA follows: TGTGCCAGCAGTCAGGCGGGCAATGAGCAGTTCTTC. It codes for CASSQAGNEQFF.

This sequence joins TRBV12-3 or TRBV12-4 and TRBJ2-7, with TRBD2 identical over 10 bases. V shed 8 bases and J 3 bases; nucleotides not matched to a gene: 10. The CDR3 length is 15 residues. Here the CDR3 DNA reads TGTGCCAGCGTGGGTTGGGCTAGCGGGAGCTACGAGCAGTACTTC. This encodes CASVGWASGSYEQYF.

This chain joins TRBV4-3 and TRBJ2-5; D is tentatively TRBD1 or TRBD2 (5 bases each). The tail of the sequence fits TRBJ2-1 better, so the J call may be wrong. This CDR3 spans 15 amino acids. Germline V gene lookup returns CDR1 LGHNA and CDR2 YSLEER. The CDR3 loop reads CASSQGRGPGNEQFF. CDR3 bases: TGCGCCAGCAGCCAAGGACGGGGCCCTGGCAATGAGCAGTTCTTC.

This clonotype was detected a few times. V is TRBV20-1 and J is TRBJ2-7, with 7 nucleotides matching TRBD1. Germline loops: CDR1 DFQATT, CDR2 SNEGSKA (reference sequence). This CDR3 comprises 14 residues. The ends lost 1 base at V and 4 bases at J; junction bases unmatched: 7. CDR3 sequence (DNA): TGCAGTGCTAGAGTCCGGGACAGTCCTTACGAGCAGTACTTC. It yields the protein CSARVRDSPYEQYF.

This clonotype was seen more than once but under ten times. The CDR3 region has the DNA TGTGCCAGCAGCCCCCGGGGGCGGAATGAGCAGTTCTTC. This sequence encodes CASSPRGRNEQFF. The chain carries TRBV7-9 and TRBJ2-5, with D perhaps matching TRBD1 or TRBD2 (6 bases each). The J call may be faulty, since TRBJ2-1 better matches the DNA end. Germline CDR1 reads SEHNR; CDR2 reads FQNEAQ (reference sequence). The CDR3 totals 13 residues.

This clonotype was found a few times. The rearrangement uses TRBV5-1 and TRBJ1-2; D unresolved. The CDR3 runs 14 residues. The germline V gene encodes CDR1 SGHRS and CDR2 YFSETQ. The V and J ends lost 0 bases and 6 bases respectively, with 12 bases between them. The DNA of the CDR3 is TGCGCCAGCAGCTTGGCCTCTGTATCTGATGGCTACACCTTC. As protein: CASSLASVSDGYTF. The variable domain in full, completed from reference TRBV5-1 and TRBJ1-2, reads KAGVTQTPRYLIKTRGQQVTLSCSPISGHRSVSWYQQTPGQGLQFLFEYFSETQRNKGNFPGRFSGRQFSNSRSEMNVSTLELGDSALYLCASSLASVSDGYTFGSGTRLTVV.

Notes on this clonotype: One end of the junction varies from germline; a read error may be responsible. V and J are TRBV6-5 and TRBJ2-1; D possibly matches TRBD1 or TRBD2 (6 bases each). The CDR3 sequence is 17 residues long. CDR1 MNHEY and CDR2 SVGAGI come from the germline V gene. This CDR3 reads CAGSYRRGSPSYNEQFF. The CDR3 DNA reads as TGTGCCGGCAGTTACAGGAGGGGGAGTCCCTCCTACAATGAGCAGTTCTTC.

This clonotype showed up just a few times. The chain uses TRBV5-4 and TRBJ2-7, with 13 bases aligning to TRBD2. CDR1 is SGHNT, CDR2 YYREEE, per germline (reference sequence). The CDR3 has 15 residues. Trimming at V came to 4 bases and at J to 3 bases, leaving 4 bases not matched to a gene. The CDR3 nucleotides are TGTGCCAGCAGCATCGGGACTAGCGGGATCTACGAGCAGTACTTC. Translation: CASSIGTSGIYEQYF.

V is TRBV12-3 or TRBV12-4 and J is TRBJ1-2, with D possibly being TRBD1 (5 bases). Trimming shortened V by 5 bases and J by 4 bases, and 11 bases separated the two germline ends. CDR3 length: 13 amino acids. For the CDR3, the DNA is TGTGCCAGCAGTGAATTGGGACGCTATGGCTACACCTTC. This sequence encodes CASSELGRYGYTF.

This clonotype was seen a few times. CDR3 loop: CASSSYAGTAQETQYF. The CDR3 DNA is TGCGCCAGCAGCTCATACGCCGGGACAGCCCAAGAGACCCAGTACTTC. The gene calls are TRBV5-1 and TRBJ2-5, with 7 bases fitting TRBD1. This CDR3 spans 16 amino acids. Germline assignment: CDR1 SGHRS and CDR2 YFSETQ. The V and J ends lost 3 bases and 1 base, in that order; junction bases with no gene match: 9.

The CDR3 reads CAISESGRMGGYTF. CDR3 nucleotide sequence: TGTGCCATCAGTGAGTCGGGCAGGATGGGTGGCTACACCTTC. The chain has TRBV10-3 and TRBJ1-2; D call uncertain. V was shortened by 0 bases and J by 7 bases, with 12 bases between the two germline ends. From germline, CDR1 is ENHRY and CDR2 SYGVKD. The CDR3 consists of 14 residues.

This chain connects TRBV7-2 to TRBJ2-3; D not certain. From germline, CDR1 is SGHTA and CDR2 FQGNSA. Trimming shortened V by 5 bases and J by 2 bases, and 14 bases separated the two germline ends. The CDR3 is made up of 15 amino acids. The CDR3 loop reads CASSKKTLLTDTQYF. The CDR3 DNA sequence: TGTGCCAGCAGCAAGAAGACGCTTCTCACAGATACGCAGTATTTT.

The chain carries TRBV7-9 and TRBJ2-5; 7 positions match TRBD1. The CDR3 is made up of 14 amino acids. Germline CDR1 reads SEHNR; CDR2 reads FQNEAQ (reference sequence). The junction had 4 bases not matched to a gene; V was cut back by 5 bases and J by 1 base. As DNA, the CDR3 is TGTGCCAGCAGCGCGACAGGGCTCCAAGAGACCCAGTACTTC. Residues: CASSATGLQETQYF. Using reference TRBV7-9 and TRBJ2-5 for the parts outside the CDR3, the full variable domain is DTGVSQNPRHKITKRGQNVTFRCDPISEHNRLYWYRQTLGQGPEFLTYFQNEAQLEKSRLLSDRFSAERPKGSFSTLEIQRTEQGDSAMYLCASSATGLQETQYFGPGTRLLVL.

This clonotype occurred a few times. This sequence joins TRBV29-1 and TRBJ2-1, with D unclear. Looked up from germline, CDR1 is SQVTM and CDR2 is ANQGSEA. The ends were cut back, 3 bases at V and 1 base at J, with 4 bases in the middle. The CDR3 totals 12 residues. The CDR3 coding sequence is TGCAGCGTTGACAGATCCTACAATGAGCAGTTCTTC. It specifies CSVDRSYNEQFF.

The table lists this clonotype with a few counts. The V gene is TRBV12-3 or TRBV12-4, the J gene TRBJ1-2; a possible D gene is TRBD1 (5 bases). The V end lost 0 bases, the J end lost 5 bases, and 13 bases lay between the germline ends. The CDR3 has 15 amino acids. The CDR3 nucleotides are TGTGCCAGCAGTTTAGCGTCAGGGTTCTTTTATGGCTACACCTTC. The encoded protein is CASSLASGFFYGYTF.

This clonotype has only a few counts. This chain joins TRBV20-1 and TRBJ1-4; 7 bases align to TRBD1. The germline V gene has CDR1 DFQATT and CDR2 SNEGSKA (reference sequence). J was trimmed by 8 bases and V by 0 bases; bases with no gene match: 6. The CDR3 covers 14 residues. The CDR3 bases are TGCAGTGCTAGAGATCATCTCAGGGGGGAAAAACTGTTTTTT. It is translated as CSARDHLRGEKLFF.

This clonotype was observed a handful of times. This chain joins TRBV7-2 and TRBJ2-4; 14 positions match TRBD2. V lost 5 bases to trimming and J lost 7 bases; unmatched junction nucleotides: 4. Germline V gene sequence: CDR1 SGHTA, CDR2 FQGNSA. CDR3 length equals 15 residues. This chain's CDR3 is CASSGRLAGGNIQYF. The CDR3 nucleotides are TGTGCCAGCAGCGGAAGACTAGCGGGGGGGAACATTCAGTACTTC.

The chain recombines TRBV5-6 with TRBJ2-7; 12 bases match TRBD1. V trimming: 2 bases; J trimming: 5 bases; junction bases outside the gene matches: 5. Germline assignment: CDR1 SGHDT and CDR2 YYEEEE. The CDR3 is 15 residues long. The CDR3 spells CASSFWDRGHDEQYF. The DNA of the CDR3 is TGTGCCAGCAGCTTTTGGGACAGGGGGCACGACGAGCAGTACTTC.

A few counts support this clonotype. The chain employs TRBV15 and TRBJ1-2; D might be TRBD1 (5 bases). The germline V gene has CDR1 LNHNV and CDR2 YYDKDF (reference sequence). V was trimmed by 5 bases and J by 4 bases, leaving 14 bases between them. This CDR3 contains 14 residues. CDR3 sequence (DNA): TGTGCCACCAGCGTGAGACAGAATCTCTATGGCTACACCTTC. Its protein product is CATSVRQNLYGYTF.